The 32 T cell receptor beta chains listed next were all sequenced from one sample in a study of response to subunit inactivated influenza vaccine (dated by TCRdb to 2016 to 2018). This specimen's time point label, interpreted: around 42 days after influenza vaccine administration. The library was generated by RT-PCR. Instrument used: Illumina HiSeq 2500. In-frame beta chains were kept once TCRdb had trimmed the public reads at Q25 with fastp and called clones with MiXCR. Here each entry gathers all rows of one CDR3 protein and keeps the most common genes and DNA. The sample profile shows over 400,000 distinct CDR3 sequences; 10% to 15% of them were found once. Roughly 14% of the sample rests with the top ten. This specimen consisted of PBMCs from blood, obtained roughly 47 days after vaccination. The receptor set was obtained from a man in his fifties or sixties who received an inactivated influenza vaccine. Donor details come from another sample of the same person, matched by shared clones.

The sample holds many counts of this clonotype. The chain couples TRBV10-3 to TRBJ1-4; possible D gene TRBD1, 5 bases. V lost 6 bases to trimming and J lost 7 bases, with 12 bases between them. From germline, CDR1 is ENHRY and CDR2 SYGVKD. The CDR3 runs 13 residues. The CDR3 sequence: CAIREGRSEKLFF. The CDR3, as DNA: TGTGCCATCAGGGAGGGACGTAGTGAAAAACTGTTTTTT.

The rearrangement joins TRBV20-1 to TRBJ2-7, with 12 nucleotides matching TRBD1. J lost 4 bases, V lost 0 bases, and 7 bases had no gene match. The CDR3 spans 16 residues. Germline CDR1 DFQATT, CDR2 SNEGSKA (reference sequence). This CDR3 is CSAREGQGARFYEQYF. DNA of the CDR3: TGCAGTGCTAGAGAGGGACAGGGGGCGCGTTTTTACGAGCAGTACTTC.

In this sample, this clonotype turned up a few times. This rearrangement joins TRBV5-1 to TRBJ2-5, with TRBD1 as a possible D gene (6 bases). The V end was cut by 6 bases, the J end by 5 bases, with 14 bases between. The germline V gene has CDR1 SGHRS and CDR2 YFSETQ. This CDR3 is built from 13 residues. CDR3 in amino acids: CASTLDRWETQYF. In DNA, the CDR3 is TGCGCCAGCACCCTCGACAGGTGGGAGACCCAGTACTTC.

In this sample, this clonotype turned up many times. The rearrangement links TRBV9 to TRBJ2-3; D is ambiguous. This CDR3 has 13 residues. Germline values: CDR1 SGDLS, CDR2 YYNGEE. V shed 0 bases and J shed 4 bases, with 6 bases lying between them. This CDR3 reads CASSVVTSDTQYF. CDR3 in DNA: TGTGCCAGCAGCGTAGTAACTTCAGATACGCAGTATTTT. Drawing the rest from reference TRBV9 and TRBJ2-3, the complete variable domain is DSGVTQTPKHLITATGQRVTLRCSPRSGDLSVYWYQQSLDQGLQFLIQYYNGEERAKGNILERFSAQQFPDLHSELNLSSLELGDSALYFCASSVVTSDTQYFGPGTRLTVL.

This chain connects TRBV6-1 to TRBJ2-7; D gene uncertain. Trimming pared 7 bases from V and 0 bases from J, leaving 10 bases between. The CDR3 consists of 13 residues. Germline lookup yields CDR1 MNHNS and CDR2 SASEGT. The CDR3 DNA sequence: TGTGCCAGCAAAGGGTACCCCTCCTACGAGCAGTACTTC. This encodes CASKGYPSYEQYF.

This clonotype has more than one count but fewer than ten. The chain employs TRBV7-6 and TRBJ2-7; weak D call: TRBD2 (5 bases). CDR1 and CDR2 (germline): SGHVS, FNYEAQ. V lost 5 bases and J lost 6, with 20 bases in between. CDR3 size: 15 residues. In nucleotides, the CDR3 is TGTGCCAGCAGCCGAAACGCTCTGGCGGGCTCCGAGCAGTACTTC. This codes for CASSRNALAGSEQYF. The full variable domain, its missing parts supplied by reference TRBV7-6 and TRBJ2-7, is GAGVSQSPRYKVTKRGQDVALRCDPISGHVSLYWYRQALGQGPEFLTYFNYEAQQDKSGLPNDRFSAERPEGSISTLTIQRTEQRDSAMYRCASSRNALAGSEQYFGPGTRLTVT.

V usage is TRBV29-1 and J usage is TRBJ2-7; 8 nucleotides align to TRBD2. This CDR3 has 14 amino acids. V shed 3 bases and J 2 bases; nucleotides not matched to a gene: 6. CDR1 is SQVTM and CDR2 is ANQGSEA in the germline V gene. CDR3 residues: CSVEGAGEAYEQYF. As DNA, the CDR3 is TGCAGCGTTGAGGGAGCGGGAGAGGCCTACGAGCAGTACTTC.

In this sample, this clonotype turned up many times. This chain joins TRBV15 and TRBJ1-5, with 12 bases fitting TRBD1. Germline CDR1 LNHNV, CDR2 YYDKDF (reference sequence). The CDR3 loop spans 20 amino acids. Trimming cost V 0 bases and J 0 bases; bases outside gene matches: 9. CDR3 DNA sequence: TGTGCCACCAGCAGAGATCTTAGGGGACAGGGGGCTCATAGCAATCAGCCCCAGCATTTT. It specifies CATSRDLRGQGAHSNQPQHF.

This clonotype has a handful of counts. The genes are TRBV25-1 and TRBJ2-7; D is possibly TRBD2 (5 bases). Germline values: CDR1 MGHDK, CDR2 SYGVNS. This CDR3 has 14 amino acids. Trimming removed 8 bases at V and 5 bases at J, with 19 bases between. DNA of the CDR3: TGTGCCAGCCGGGCGACGGGGAAATCTCACGAGCAGTACTTC. It codes for CASRATGKSHEQYF.

This clonotype was counted a few times. The CDR3 bases are TGCAGTGCCCTACCCGGGGCATGGACTGAAGCTTTCTTT. Translated, it gives CSALPGAWTEAFF. The V and J genes are TRBV20-1 and TRBJ1-1, with D possibly being TRBD1 (5 bases). Germline V gene lookup returns CDR1 DFQATT and CDR2 SNEGSKA (reference sequence). This CDR3 is built from 13 residues. V lost 6 bases and J 5 bases, leaving 16 bases between the germline ends.

This chain connects TRBV11-2 to TRBJ1-5; D is ambiguous. The CDR3 loop spans 14 amino acids. Germline-derived CDR1 and CDR2 are SGHAT and FQNNGV. V shed 5 bases and J shed 0 bases, with 8 bases lying between them. CDR3 sequence: CASSNQVSNQPQHF. DNA for the CDR3: TGTGCCAGCAGCAACCAGGTTAGCAATCAGCCCCAGCATTTT.

This clonotype was found a few times. The chain combines TRBV18 with TRBJ1-5, with D uncertain. CDR1 and CDR2 (germline): KGHSH, LQKENI. V lost 2 bases and J 3 bases, leaving 14 bases between the germline ends. The CDR3 totals 16 residues. The DNA for the CDR3 is TGTGCCAGCTCACCAGGTGCTAGAAGTTCCAATCAGCCCCAGCATTTT. Translated: CASSPGARSSNQPQHF. Full variable domain (remainder filled in from reference TRBV18 and TRBJ1-5): NAGVMQNPRHLVRRRGQEARLRCSPMKGHSHVYWYRQLPEEGLKFMVYLQKENIIDESGMPKERFSAEFPKEGPSILRIQQVVRGDSAAYFCASSPGARSSNQPQHFGDGTRLSIL.

The chain employs TRBV2 and TRBJ2-7; 8 bases map to TRBD1. Trimming cost V 2 bases and J 5 bases; bases outside gene matches: 8. This CDR3 comprises 15 residues. Germline assignment: CDR1 SNHLY and CDR2 FYNNEI. CDR3 region: CASSERSGGSDEQYF. The DNA for the CDR3 is TGTGCCAGCAGTGAACGCTCAGGGGGCAGCGACGAGCAGTACTTC.

The chain carries TRBV20-1 and TRBJ2-5, with unresolved D. The CDR3 runs to 12 residues. V gave up 6 bases and J gave up 5 bases, with 13 bases separating them. The germline gives CDR1 DFQATT, CDR2 SNEGSKA (reference sequence). The chain's CDR3 is CSAKRSMETQYF. The CDR3 coding sequence is TGCAGTGCCAAGCGATCTATGGAGACCCAGTACTTC.

CDR3 DNA: TGCGCCAGCAGCGTGTCCAGGGGTACTCCTAGGGCTTTCTTT. Protein: CASSVSRGTPRAFF. The chain uses TRBV5-1 and TRBJ1-1; TRBD1 might be the D (6 bases). The CDR3 loop spans 14 amino acids. V dropped 4 bases and J dropped 11 bases, with 21 bases sitting between them. The germline gives CDR1 SGHRS, CDR2 YFSETQ.

This clonotype was counted only a few times. V gene TRBV11-2 combines with J gene TRBJ2-3, with D perhaps matching TRBD2 (6 bases). This CDR3 has 13 amino acids. Trimming stripped 0 bases from V and 8 bases from J, with 9 bases between. Germline V gives CDR1 SGHAT, CDR2 FQNNGV. CDR3: CASSLERGATQYF. The CDR3 DNA reads as TGTGCCAGCAGCTTAGAGCGGGGCGCTACGCAGTATTTT.

The J gene is TRBJ1-6, the V gene TRBV7-8; a weak D match, TRBD1 (5 bases). Trimming shortened V by 0 bases and J by 9 bases, and 9 bases separated the two germline ends. The CDR3 sequence is 14 residues long. Germline V gives CDR1 SGHVS, CDR2 FQNEAQ. In nucleotides, the CDR3 is TGTGCCAGCAGCTTAGCGCGGGGGGGTTCACCCCTCCACTTT. It encodes CASSLARGGSPLHF.

The rearrangement uses TRBV14 and TRBJ1-4, with a possible D match to TRBD1 (5 bases). Trimming took 3 bases from V and 7 from J, leaving 21 bases between them. The CDR3 is 17 residues long. Germline V gene data show CDR1 as SGHDN and CDR2 as FVKESK. The CDR3 sequence is CASSQGGRLLGGEKLFF. CDR3 bases: TGTGCCAGCAGCCAGGGTGGACGGCTCCTGGGGGGTGAAAAACTGTTTTTT.

The rearrangement uses TRBV5-5 and TRBJ2-5; 7 bases are a match to TRBD1. V gave up 4 bases and J gave up 4 bases; unmatched junction bases: 7. This CDR3 spans 14 amino acids. Germline values: CDR1 SGHKS, CDR2 YYEKEE (reference sequence). The CDR3 loop reads CASSEGQFTETQYF. The DNA of the CDR3 is TGTGCCAGCAGCGAGGGACAGTTTACAGAGACCCAGTACTTC.

This clonotype was observed a handful of times. The chain employs TRBV10-3 and TRBJ2-2; the match to TRBD1 covers 9 bases. V shed 6 bases and J 5 bases; nucleotides not matched to a gene: 4. Germline V CDR1 and CDR2: ENHRY, SYGVKD. This CDR3 is 14 amino acids long. The CDR3 bases are TGTGCCATCAGAAGGACAGGGGATACCGGGGAGCTGTTTTTT. It is translated as CAIRRTGDTGELFF.

This clonotype was seen more than once but under ten times. The chain has TRBV6-1 and TRBJ2-4, with 10 bases fitting TRBD1. The CDR3 extends over 15 amino acids. The ends lost 8 bases at V and 0 bases at J; junction bases unmatched: 4. Germline V gene sequence: CDR1 MNHNS, CDR2 SASEGT. The CDR3 DNA sequence: TGTGCCAGCTCGGACAGGGGGATAGCCAAAAACATTCAGTACTTC. Translating gives CASSDRGIAKNIQYF.

This clonotype was found many times. The chain uses TRBV10-3 and TRBJ2-5; D gene ambiguous. Germline V lookup: CDR1 ENHRY, CDR2 SYGVKD. Deletions cut 0 bases from V and 7 bases from J, with 3 bases between. The CDR3 runs to 11 residues. This CDR3 reads CAISESVTQYF. The CDR3 region has the DNA TGTGCCATCAGTGAGTCTGTGACCCAGTACTTC.

This clonotype turned up a few times. The chain couples TRBV6-1 to TRBJ1-5, with no clear D. V was cut by 2 bases and J by 0 bases, with 11 bases left in between. This CDR3 region has 16 residues. Germline V lookup: CDR1 MNHNS, CDR2 SASEGT. CDR3 bases: TGTGCCAGCAGTGAATACGGCCAGGCTAGCAATCAGCCCCAGCATTTT. It encodes CASSEYGQASNQPQHF.

The chain carries TRBV7-2 and TRBJ2-5; 8 bases align to TRBD2. The CDR3 runs 16 residues. Germline CDR1 is SGHTA and CDR2 is FQGNSA. Trimming at V came to 4 bases and at J to 4 bases, leaving 11 bases not matched to a gene. This CDR3 reads CTSSSRGGRSGETQYF. DNA of the CDR3: TGTACCAGCAGCTCCCGGGGCGGGAGGAGTGGAGAGACCCAGTACTTC.

V gene TRBV6-2 or TRBV6-3 combines with J gene TRBJ1-5; TRBD1 might be the D (5 bases). From germline, CDR1 is MNHEY and CDR2 SVGEGT. Trimming left V 6 bases short and J 9 bases short, with 15 bases between. The CDR3 consists of 13 residues. CDR3 sequence: CASSQGSRRPQHF. The CDR3 nucleotides read TGTGCCAGCAGCCAGGGTTCCCGTCGGCCCCAGCATTTT.

CDR3 coding DNA: TGTGCCATCAGTGAGAACGGGAGGGCCGACGAGCAGTACTTC. Translating it yields CAISENGRADEQYF. The rearrangement uses TRBV10-3 and TRBJ2-7, with TRBD2 identical over 8 bases. Germline lookup yields CDR1 ENHRY and CDR2 SYGVKD. V lost 2 bases and J lost 5; bases outside the gene matches: 5. The CDR3 contains 14 residues.

This clonotype has just a few counts. The CDR3: CSATRRQQETQYF. Here the CDR3 DNA reads TGCAGTGCTACCCGGAGGCAGCAAGAGACCCAGTACTTC. The chain recombines TRBV20-1 with TRBJ2-5; D is possibly TRBD2 (5 bases). The CDR3 loop spans 13 amino acids. The ends were cut back, 4 bases at V and 2 bases at J, with 11 bases in the middle. In germline, CDR1 is DFQATT, CDR2 SNEGSKA (reference sequence).

The rearrangement joins TRBV6-2 or TRBV6-3 to TRBJ2-1, with 9 positions matching TRBD2. The germline gives CDR1 MNHEY, CDR2 SVGEGT. CDR3 length: 15 amino acids. V was pared by 6 bases and J by 2 bases, with 5 bases of the junction left unmatched. The CDR3 coding sequence is TGTGCCAGCAGGCCTCTAGCGGGGACCTACAATGAGCAGTTCTTC. Translation: CASRPLAGTYNEQFF.

Of note for this clonotype: The conserved phenylalanine or tryptophan is not found at the CDR3 terminus, so this likely reflects a read error. V is TRBV6-1 and J is TRBJ2-7; D is perhaps TRBD1 (6 bases). Germline V CDR1 and CDR2: MNHNS, SASEGT. V gave up 6 bases and J gave up 5 bases, with 17 bases separating them. This CDR3 is 14 amino acids long. CDR3 coding DNA: TGTGCCAGCAGAAAACAGGGTGGTGGAGACGAGCAGTACTCC. Encoded protein: CASRKQGGGDEQYS.

This clonotype was seen only a few times. The gene calls are TRBV5-1 and TRBJ2-2; 7 bases line up with TRBD2. Germline CDR1 SGHRS, CDR2 YFSETQ. This CDR3 spans 15 amino acids. The trim removed 4 bases at V and 0 bases at J, leaving 3 bases unmatched. This chain's CDR3 is CASSREAPNTGELFF. Written as DNA, the CDR3 is TGCGCCAGCAGCCGGGAGGCGCCGAACACCGGGGAGCTGTTTTTT.

In this sample, this clonotype turned up many times. The chain is built from TRBV28 and TRBJ1-3, with a tentative D call TRBD1 (5 bases). This CDR3 contains 16 residues. The germline CDR1 and CDR2 sequences are MDHEN and SYDVKM. V was pared by 3 bases and J by 3 bases, with 15 bases between. The CDR3 bases are TGTGCCAGCAGTTTCGGGGGAACATCGGGTGGAAACACCATATATTTT. It yields the protein CASSFGGTSGGNTIYF.

This clonotype was observed many times. The chain uses TRBV29-1 and TRBJ2-7; D is unclear. Germline V lookup: CDR1 SQVTM, CDR2 ANQGSEA. V gave up 2 bases and J gave up 3 bases, with 8 bases separating them. The CDR3 has 12 residues. CDR3 sequence reads: CSVEKNSYEQYF. As DNA, the CDR3 is TGCAGCGTTGAAAAGAACAGCTACGAGCAGTACTTC.